The 13 T cell receptor beta chains below were found in one sample sequenced in a study of blood T cell repertoires in COVID-19. Measured with immunoSEQ multiplex PCR; TCRdb has only the in-frame clones, and not every one. Of a few hundred thousand clones in the sample, roughly 84% are singletons; the top ten hold 2.5% to 3%. Sequenced material: PBMCs or T cells enriched from blood (not recorded which). The source of these receptors is a young woman who had recovered from COVID-19.

The V and J genes are TRBV20-1 and TRBJ1-1; possible D gene TRBD1, 5 bases. With 3 bases removed from V and 11 bases from J, the gap between germline ends came to 13 bases. The CDR3 consists of 11 residues. From germline, CDR1 is DFQATT and CDR2 SNEGSKA (reference sequence). CDR3 sequence (DNA): TGCAGTGCTAGGGCGGGGCGATTGGCTTTCTTT. This encodes CSARAGRLAFF.

The gene calls are TRBV5-5 and TRBJ2-7, with D maybe TRBD1 (7 bases). Germline V gene data show CDR1 as SGHKS and CDR2 as YYEKEE (reference sequence). This CDR3 comprises 16 residues. V was clipped by 0 bases and J by 3 bases, with 16 bases between them. CDR3 amino acids: CASSLGQGLTSYEQYF. DNA of the CDR3: TGTGCCAGCAGCTTGGGACAGGGTCTGACTAGCTACGAGCAGTACTTC.

The V gene is TRBV7-2, the J gene TRBJ1-1, with 9 nucleotides matching TRBD1. V lost 1 base and J lost 1; bases outside the gene matches: 10. Germline V lookup: CDR1 SGHTA, CDR2 FQGNSA. The CDR3 runs 18 residues. The DNA of the CDR3 is TGTGCCAGCAGCTTAGTGGTTATGGGGACAGGGTCGAACACTGAAGCTTTCTTT. Translation gives CASSLVVMGTGSNTEAFF. Looking up the rest from reference TRBV7-2 and TRBJ1-1 gives the full variable domain: GAGVSQSPSNKVTEKGKDVELRCDPISGHTALYWYRQSLGQGLEFLIYFQGNSAPDKSGLPSDRFSAERTGGSVSTLTIQRTQQEDSAVYLCASSLVVMGTGSNTEAFFGQGTRLTVV.

CDR3 amino acids: CASRQTSGNTGELFF. CDR3 sequence (DNA): TGTGCCAGCAGACAGACTAGCGGGAACACCGGGGAGCTGTTTTTT. The chain carries TRBV7-8 and TRBJ2-2, with 9 positions matching TRBD2. The CDR3 length is 15 residues. Germline CDR1 SGHVS, CDR2 FQNEAQ. Germline trimming cut 6 bases from V and 1 base from J; bases unmatched to any gene: 3.

The J gene is TRBJ2-1, the V gene TRBV2; 8 bases are shared with TRBD2. The CDR3 covers 14 residues. J gave up 4 bases and V 3 bases, and 2 bases lay outside the gene matches. Per the germline V gene, CDR1 is SNHLY and CDR2 is FYNNEI. CDR3 region: CASSDTSGYNEQFF. The CDR3, as DNA: TGTGCCAGCAGTGATACTAGCGGATACAATGAGCAGTTCTTC.

This chain connects TRBV19 to TRBJ1-1, with 8 bases aligning to TRBD1. The CDR3 totals 15 residues. Looked up from germline, CDR1 is LNHDA and CDR2 is SQIVND (reference sequence). V was clipped by 2 bases and J by 3 bases; unmatched bases: 5. The CDR3 DNA sequence: TGTGCCAGTAGTATATCAGGGGGCGCGGACACTGAAGCTTTCTTT. Its protein is CASSISGGADTEAFF.

CDR3 amino acids: CASSTLDRVGGYTF. The CDR3 DNA is TGTGCCAGCAGCACCCTGGACAGGGTTGGGGGCTACACCTTC. The chain has TRBV5-6 and TRBJ1-2, with TRBD1 matching 8 bases. Trimming removed 4 bases from V and 8 bases from J; junction bases left unmatched: 10. The CDR3 extends over 14 amino acids. Germline CDR1 SGHDT, CDR2 YYEEEE.

The rearrangement joins TRBV6-5 to TRBJ1-4; TRBD1 aligns across 7 bases. The CDR3 extends over 14 amino acids. The junction had 4 bases not matched to a gene; V was cut back by 2 bases and J by 7 bases. The germline V gene encodes CDR1 MNHEY and CDR2 SVGAGI. CDR3: CASSYRGHGEKLFF. The CDR3 nucleotides are TGTGCCAGCAGTTACAGGGGGCATGGTGAAAAACTGTTTTTT.

The rearrangement links TRBV28 to TRBJ2-7; perhaps TRBD1 as D (6 bases). Trimming cost V 3 bases and J 3 bases, with 12 bases left between them. The CDR3 spans 14 residues. Germline CDR1 and CDR2: MDHEN and SYDVKM. The CDR3 loop reads CASSFRGGNYEQYF. The CDR3, as DNA: TGTGCCAGCAGTTTCAGGGGTGGGAACTACGAGCAGTACTTC.

The chain carries TRBV2 and TRBJ2-2, with a possible D match to TRBD2 (5 bases). Trimming shortened V by 5 bases and J by 5 bases, and 9 bases separated the two germline ends. Germline V gene sequence: CDR1 SNHLY, CDR2 FYNNEI. The CDR3 runs 13 residues. CDR3 sequence: CASSYEGTGELFF. The DNA for the CDR3 is TGTGCCAGCAGTTACGAGGGAACCGGGGAGCTGTTTTTT.

The V and J genes are TRBV4-1 and TRBJ2-2; 8 bases agree with TRBD1. This CDR3 comprises 16 residues. The V segment lost 3 bases and the J segment 4 bases; nucleotides outside the gene matches: 7. CDR1 and CDR2 from the germline V gene are MGHRA and YSYEKL. This CDR3 reads CASSHDRGEPTGELFF. Here the CDR3 DNA reads TGCGCCAGCAGCCATGACAGGGGCGAACCCACCGGGGAGCTGTTTTTT.

J is TRBJ1-4 and V is TRBV4-1; 10 nucleotides match TRBD1. This CDR3 comprises 14 residues. CDR1 MGHRA and CDR2 YSYEKL come from the germline V gene. Unmatched junction bases numbered 6, after V lost 7 bases and J lost 7 bases. As DNA, the CDR3 is TGCGCCAGCACCCTGGGACAGGGGTCTGAAAAACTGTTTTTT. It specifies CASTLGQGSEKLFF.

V gene TRBV2 combines with J gene TRBJ2-2; D gene ambiguous. This CDR3 region has 14 residues. CDR1 is SNHLY, CDR2 FYNNEI, per germline. The ends were cut back, 4 bases at V and 1 base at J, with 7 bases in the middle. CDR3 loop: CASSVAVNTGELFF. DNA of the CDR3: TGTGCCAGCAGTGTGGCGGTGAACACCGGGGAGCTGTTTTTT.